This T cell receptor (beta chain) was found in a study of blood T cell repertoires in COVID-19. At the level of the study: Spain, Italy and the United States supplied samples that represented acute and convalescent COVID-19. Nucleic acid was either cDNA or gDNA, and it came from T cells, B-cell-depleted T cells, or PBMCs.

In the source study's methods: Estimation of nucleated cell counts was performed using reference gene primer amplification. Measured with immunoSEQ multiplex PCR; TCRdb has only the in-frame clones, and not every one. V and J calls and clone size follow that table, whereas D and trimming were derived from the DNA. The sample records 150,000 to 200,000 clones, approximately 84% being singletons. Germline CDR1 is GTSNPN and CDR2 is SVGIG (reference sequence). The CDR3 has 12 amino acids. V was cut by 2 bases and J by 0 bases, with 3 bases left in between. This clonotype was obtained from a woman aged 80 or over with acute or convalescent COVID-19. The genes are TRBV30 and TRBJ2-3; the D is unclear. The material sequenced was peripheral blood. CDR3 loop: CAWSSSTDTQYF. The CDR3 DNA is TGTGCCTGGAGTTCTAGCACAGATACGCAGTATTTT. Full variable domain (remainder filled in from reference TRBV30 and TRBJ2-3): SQTIHQWPATLVQPVGSPLSLECTVEGTSNPNLYWYRQAAGRGLQLLFYSVGIGQISSEVPQNLSASRPQDRQFILSSKKLLLSDSGFYLCAWSSSTDTQYFGPGTRLTVL.